This T cell receptor beta chain comes out of a study of T cell responses to AZD1222 COVID-19 vaccine. Study-wide results and caveats: Repertoire collection took place solely once the T cell response had peaked. The donor group comprised mostly white British people and more females; the analysis possibly underestimated clonal diversity. Just a handful of people given AZD1222 tested seropositive at baseline.

On this clone: Antigen specificity is unknown.

TCRdb's table, derived via immunoSEQ multiplex PCR, lists solely in-frame clones and lacks some. The data contain tens of thousands of clones, roughly 90% of them singletons. This sequence originates from an adult who received the AZD1222 COVID-19 vaccine. The material was peripheral blood, obtained 28 days after the second AZD1222 dose.

CDR3 in DNA: TGTGCCAGCAGCCCCAGTAGGTCGAACACTGAAGCTTTCTTT. As protein: CASSPSRSNTEAFF. This chain joins TRBV3-1 (or the pseudogene TRBV3-2) and TRBJ1-1, with D unresolved. The germline V gene has CDR1 LGHDT and CDR2 YNNKEL (reference sequence). CDR3 length: 14 residues. Trimming shortened V by 4 bases and J by 1 base, and 10 bases separated the two germline ends.